This T cell receptor (beta chain) originates from a study of T-cell memory formation after mild COVID-19. Whole-study findings and limits: Among clones contracting day 15 to 85, CD4/CD8 was balanced, whereas later expanders leaned CD4+.

TCRdb ran MiXCR on the 5' RACE reads and lists one entry per CDR3 protein. The repertoire holds 550,000 to 600,000 distinct CDR3 sequences, with 20% to 25% as singletons. This clonotype was counted between two and nine times. What it recognizes is unknown. CDR3 length equals 15 residues. V was clipped by 0 bases and J by 0 bases, with 8 bases between them. CDR1 and CDR2 from the germline V gene are SGHDT and YYEEEE. The sequence was obtained from an adult woman who had mild COVID-19 (a few samples of this study predate the infection). Cell type and time point are not known. The chain carries TRBV5-6 and TRBJ2-3; D perhaps matches TRBD1 (5 bases). What was sequenced was PBMCs or a T cell subset sorted from them (not recorded which). The CDR3 region is CASSLGQYSTDTQYF. The CDR3 coding sequence is TGTGCCAGCAGCTTGGGACAGTATAGCACAGATACGCAGTATTTT.